One sample yielded the 19 T cell receptor beta chains listed below, sequenced in a study of OX40 agonist ivuxolimab in advanced cancers. TCRdb keeps only in-frame clones here, not all; method: immunoSEQ multiplex PCR. Among about 62,000 clones, 84% were seen once, and the ten largest hold roughly 2.4%. The sample here was CD4+ or CD8+ T cells sorted from blood, taken in a trial of the OX40 agonist ivuxolimab. These receptors were obtained from an adult with an advanced solid tumor such as melanoma, head and neck, liver or kidney cancer.

This rearrangement joins TRBV18 to TRBJ1-5, with 9 bases identical to TRBD1. CDR3 length: 14 amino acids. The germline V gene encodes CDR1 KGHSH and CDR2 LQKENI. V shed 4 bases, J shed 6 bases, and the junction held 4 bases outside the gene matches. The CDR3 protein is CASSQAGQGQPQHF. The DNA for the CDR3 is TGTGCCAGCTCACAAGCGGGACAGGGTCAGCCCCAGCATTTT. The full variable domain, rest sourced from reference TRBV18 and TRBJ1-5, is NAGVMQNPRHLVRRRGQEARLRCSPMKGHSHVYWYRQLPEEGLKFMVYLQKENIIDESGMPKERFSAEFPKEGPSILRIQQVVRGDSAAYFCASSQAGQGQPQHFGDGTRLSIL.

This clone was recorded a few times. The gene calls are TRBV5-4 and TRBJ1-3, with 7 positions matching TRBD1. CDR3 length: 15 amino acids. CDR1 SGHNT and CDR2 YYREEE come from the germline V gene (reference sequence). Losses at the gene ends were 4 bases for V and 0 bases for J; bases not matched to a gene: 4. Written as DNA, the CDR3 is TGTGCCAGCAGCCCGGGACAGATCTCTGGAAACACCATATATTTT. As protein: CASSPGQISGNTIYF.

The chain carries TRBV4-1 and TRBJ1-5; 9 bases line up with TRBD1. Germline CDR1 and CDR2: MGHRA and YSYEKL. Trimming removed 1 base from V and 6 bases from J; junction bases left unmatched: 10. The CDR3 loop spans 17 amino acids. The CDR3 loop reads CASSQVLIQGAGQPQHF. CDR3 in DNA: TGCGCCAGCAGCCAAGTCCTCATACAGGGGGCGGGTCAGCCCCAGCATTTT.

This chain joins TRBV5-6 and TRBJ2-2, with no clear D. The CDR3 has 16 residues. The germline gives CDR1 SGHDT, CDR2 YYEEEE. Trimming left V 0 bases short and J 0 bases short, with 9 bases between. The CDR3 protein is CASSLVRNANTGELFF. The CDR3 coding sequence is TGTGCCAGCAGCTTGGTAAGGAACGCGAACACCGGGGAGCTGTTTTTT.

The chain employs TRBV6-5 and TRBJ2-5; D uncertain. Deletions cut 6 bases from V and 4 bases from J, with 18 bases between. Germline assignment: CDR1 MNHEY and CDR2 SVGAGI. CDR3 length equals 15 residues. The CDR3 sequence is CASRDPGGRRETQYF. CDR3 coding DNA: TGTGCCAGCAGGGACCCCGGTGGCCGGAGAGAGACCCAGTACTTC.

The V gene is TRBV14, the J gene TRBJ1-2, with D unclear. CDR1 is SGHDN, CDR2 FVKESK, per germline. The CDR3 sequence is 15 residues long. Trimming took off 1 base at V and 4 bases at J, with 13 bases between the two ends. CDR3 sequence (DNA): TGTGCCAGCAGCCAAGCCAGGAGTGGTGGCTATGGCTACACCTTC. Translating it yields CASSQARSGGYGYTF.

The chain is built from TRBV5-4 and TRBJ2-7; 7 bases align to TRBD1. The V and J ends lost 2 bases and 5 bases, in that order; junction bases with no gene match: 7. This CDR3 is 14 amino acids long. Germline V lookup: CDR1 SGHNT, CDR2 YYREEE (reference sequence). As DNA, the CDR3 is TGTGCCAGCAGCTTACGACAGGGTGGAAACGAGCAGTACTTC. Amino acid sequence: CASSLRQGGNEQYF.

The J gene is TRBJ2-7, the V gene TRBV5-6, with D perhaps being TRBD1 or TRBD2 (5 bases each). CDR3 length equals 11 residues. Germline V gene sequence: CDR1 SGHDT, CDR2 YYEEEE. Trimming pared 4 bases from V and 8 bases from J, leaving 10 bases between. In DNA form, the CDR3 reads TGTGCCAGCAGCGAGGGGTCGCAGCAGTACTTC. Encoded protein: CASSEGSQQYF.

The chain carries TRBV27 and TRBJ2-2, with 7 bases identical to TRBD1. This CDR3 spans 14 amino acids. J gave up 5 bases and V 3 bases, and 3 bases lay outside the gene matches. CDR1 is MNHEY, CDR2 SMNVEV, per germline (reference sequence). As DNA, the CDR3 is TGTGCCAGCAGTTTTTCACAGGGGACCGGGGAGCTGTTTTTT. It specifies CASSFSQGTGELFF.

The rearrangement uses TRBV15 and TRBJ1-6; 10 nucleotides match TRBD1. V lost 5 bases and J lost 11; bases outside the gene matches: 9. CDR1 LNHNV and CDR2 YYDKDF come from the germline V gene (reference sequence). The length of the CDR3 is 15 residues. The CDR3 loop reads CATSPGTGVITPLHF. CDR3 sequence (DNA): TGTGCCACCAGCCCCGGGACAGGGGTTATAACACCCCTCCACTTT.

This chain uses TRBV7-2 with TRBJ2-1; tentatively, D is TRBD1 or TRBD2 (6 bases each). Per the germline V gene, CDR1 is SGHTA and CDR2 is FQGNSA. The CDR3 covers 16 residues. V was cut by 1 base and J by 0 bases, with 10 bases left in between. The CDR3 loop is CASSLDGGSSYNEQFF. Written as DNA, the CDR3 is TGTGCCAGCAGCTTAGACGGGGGCAGCTCCTACAATGAGCAGTTCTTC.

The chain links TRBV4-2 to TRBJ1-4, with D tentatively TRBD1 (5 bases). The CDR3 extends over 16 amino acids. Trimming pared 0 bases from V and 8 bases from J, leaving 16 bases between. CDR1 LGHNA and CDR2 YNFKEQ come from the germline V gene. The CDR3 reads CASSQDPIRAREKLFF. CDR3 in DNA: TGTGCCAGCAGCCAAGATCCTATCAGGGCGCGGGAAAAACTGTTTTTT.

The chain is built from TRBV19 and TRBJ1-1; D remains ambiguous. The V end was cut by 4 bases, the J end by 3 bases, with 6 bases between. The CDR3 consists of 12 residues. Germline CDR1 and CDR2: LNHDA and SQIVND (reference sequence). CDR3 in amino acids: CASSRRDTEAFF. CDR3 coding DNA: TGTGCCAGTAGTAGGCGGGACACTGAAGCTTTCTTT.

The rearrangement joins TRBV9 to TRBJ2-1; perhaps D is TRBD1 or TRBD2 (5 bases each). CDR3 length equals 15 residues. V was cut by 2 bases and J by 4 bases, with 13 bases left in between. Germline V lookup: CDR1 SGDLS, CDR2 YYNGEE. The CDR3 bases are TGTGCCAGCAGCGTGGGGACGGGGCCTTACAATGAGCAGTTCTTC. Residues: CASSVGTGPYNEQFF.

The gene calls are TRBV5-4 and TRBJ2-7; 9 bases agree with TRBD1. Looked up from germline, CDR1 is SGHNT and CDR2 is YYREEE (reference sequence). V shed 3 bases and J 5 bases; nucleotides not matched to a gene: 18. The CDR3 is made up of 18 amino acids. CDR3 bases: TGTGCCAGCAGCTCCCCGGGACAGGGTTTAGGGGGCCGGAACGAGCAGTACTTC. Protein sequence: CASSSPGQGLGGRNEQYF.

V and J are TRBV19 and TRBJ1-1, with TRBD1 matching 7 bases. V lost 3 bases to trimming and J lost 1 base; unmatched junction nucleotides: 2. CDR3 size: 14 residues. Germline CDR1 LNHDA, CDR2 SQIVND (reference sequence). The CDR3 coding sequence is TGTGCCAGTAGTATCAGGGGGACGAACACTGAAGCTTTCTTT. This gives the protein CASSIRGTNTEAFF.

J is TRBJ1-2 and V is TRBV2; TRBD1 matches at 7 bases. Looked up from germline, CDR1 is SNHLY and CDR2 is FYNNEI. The CDR3 covers 11 residues. V lost 6 bases and J lost 7; bases outside the gene matches: 2. This CDR3 reads CASRQGSGYTF. CDR3 DNA: TGTGCCAGCAGACAGGGGAGTGGCTACACCTTC.

The V call is TRBV13, the J call TRBJ2-1, with 11 bases matching TRBD2. Germline V gene lookup returns CDR1 PRHDT and CDR2 FYEKMQ (reference sequence). V dropped 5 bases and J dropped 0; count of bases not matched to a gene: 6. The CDR3 loop spans 17 amino acids. The CDR3 DNA reads as TGTGCCAGCAGCCCCCTAGCGGGGGGCAGCTCCTACAATGAGCAGTTCTTC. Protein: CASSPLAGGSSYNEQFF.

This sequence joins TRBV19 and TRBJ2-5, with 10 bases aligning to TRBD2. The CDR3 contains 16 residues. Germline CDR1 and CDR2: LNHDA and SQIVND (reference sequence). After removal of 5 bases from V and 3 bases from J, the junction contained 9 bases not matched to a gene. CDR3 sequence: CASSVVWTSGEETQYF. The CDR3 DNA follows: TGTGCCAGTAGTGTAGTATGGACTAGCGGAGAAGAGACCCAGTACTTC.